These T cell receptor beta chains were read from a single sample in a study of blood T cells in healthy people across ages. TCRdb reanalysed the 5' RACE reads using MiXCR and keeps one entry per CDR3 protein. The data contain 1.5 million to 2 million distinct CDR3 sequences, roughly 27% of them singletons. Sequenced input: blood. The receptors here all came from a woman aged 25 to 39 in good health. The CDR3 runs from the conserved cysteine through the conserved F or W.

cdr3_aa v_call cdr3_length j_call
CASSRDKVSYNEQFF TRBV5-5 15 TRBJ2-1
CASAPGQPSYEQYF TRBV5-1 14 TRBJ2-7
CATSRPWETQYF TRBV15 12 TRBJ2-5
CAISGRGQHTDTQYF TRBV10-3 15 TRBJ2-3
CASIGGRAPYEQYF TRBV7-9 14 TRBJ2-7
CASRDRQGKRNQPQHF TRBV6-6 16 TRBJ1-5
CASSLRLGSSSSGANVLTF TRBV7-3 19 TRBJ2-6
CAIRQGDSYTF TRBV10-3 11 TRBJ1-2
CSAREFEGHYGYTF TRBV20-1 14 TRBJ1-2
CASRWGRDEQFF TRBV2 12 TRBJ2-1